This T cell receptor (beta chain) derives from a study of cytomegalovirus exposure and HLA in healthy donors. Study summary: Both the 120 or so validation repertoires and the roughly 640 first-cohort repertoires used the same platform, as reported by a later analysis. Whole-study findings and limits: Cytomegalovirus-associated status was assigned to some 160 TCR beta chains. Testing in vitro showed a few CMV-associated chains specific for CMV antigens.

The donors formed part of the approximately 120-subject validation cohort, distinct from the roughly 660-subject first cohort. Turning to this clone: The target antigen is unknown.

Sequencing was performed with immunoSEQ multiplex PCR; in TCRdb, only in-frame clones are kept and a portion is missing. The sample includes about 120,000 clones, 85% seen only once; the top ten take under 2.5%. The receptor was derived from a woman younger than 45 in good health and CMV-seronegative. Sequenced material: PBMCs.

In nucleotides, the CDR3 is TGCGCCAGCAGCCATTTGTGGGGCGCGAATGAGCAGTTCTTC. Protein product: CASSHLWGANEQFF. The rearrangement links TRBV5-1 to TRBJ2-1; D possibly corresponds to TRBD1 (5 bases). V was clipped by 4 bases and J by 7 bases, with 15 bases between them. The CDR3 runs to 14 residues. Germline lookup yields CDR1 SGHRS and CDR2 YFSETQ.